Each of the 19 T cell receptor beta chains below was sequenced from the same sample in a study of prognosis after radiotherapy for stage I lung cancer. With two-round multiplex PCR, TCR beta CDR3 sequences were amplified from genomic DNA. Primers (each specific to one TRBV or TRBJ gene) were used in first-round PCR. TCRdb ran MiXCR on the multiplex PCR reads and lists one entry per CDR3 protein. Of about 12,000 distinct CDR3 sequences in the sample, 54% were seen once. Sequencing was performed on PBMCs, taken before or after stereotactic body radiation therapy (not recorded which). Receptors originate from a donor aged 50 or older with non-small cell lung cancer.

This clonotype was seen a single time. Here the CDR3 reads CASSIRQGVTYNEQFF. In DNA, the CDR3 is TGTGCCAGCAGTATCCGCCAGGGGGTTACCTACAATGAGCAGTTCTTC. The gene calls are TRBV6-1 and TRBJ2-1; 7 bases align to TRBD1. Germline V gene sequence: CDR1 MNHNS, CDR2 SASEGT. The CDR3 extends over 16 amino acids. The V segment lost 5 bases and the J segment 2 bases; nucleotides outside the gene matches: 9.

The J gene is TRBJ2-3, the V gene TRBV20-1, with 8 nucleotides matching TRBD1. The germline CDR1 and CDR2 sequences are DFQATT and SNEGSKA (reference sequence). The CDR3 runs to 15 residues. V shed 2 bases and J 3 bases; nucleotides not matched to a gene: 7. CDR3 DNA: TGCAGTGCTAGACACGACAGGGGCGTAACAGATACGCAGTATTTT. It yields the protein CSARHDRGVTDTQYF.

This clonotype is labeled medium-sized. The J gene is TRBJ2-1, the V gene TRBV28, with TRBD2 identical over 13 bases. Germline values: CDR1 MDHEN, CDR2 SYDVKM. The junction had 4 bases not matched to a gene; V was cut back by 5 bases and J by 6 bases. The CDR3 covers 15 residues. This chain's CDR3 is CASSMTSGRFNEQFF. CDR3 nucleotides: TGTGCCAGCAGTATGACTAGCGGGAGGTTCAATGAGCAGTTCTTC.

Notes on this clonotype: Given a much more abundant clone one base away, this may be a read error. The chain recombines TRBV14 with TRBJ2-4; D unclear. The germline CDR1 and CDR2 sequences are SGHDN and FVKESK. The CDR3 consists of 13 residues. V shed 5 bases and J shed 8 bases, with 13 bases lying between them. The CDR3 reads CASSFTVVYIQYF. The DNA for the CDR3 is TGTGCCAGCAGCTTCACAGTGGTTTACATTCAGTACTTC. The entire variable domain, with the rest obtained from reference TRBV14 and TRBJ2-4, is as follows: EAGVTQFPSHSVIEKGQTVTLRCDPISGHDNLYWYRRVMGKEIKFLLHFVKESKQDESGMPNNRFLAERTGGTYSTLKVQPAELEDSGVYFCASSFTVVYIQYFGAGTRLSVL.

This clonotype is judged medium-sized. This chain joins TRBV19 and TRBJ2-3; TRBD2 matches 10 bases. The CDR3 totals 15 residues. The germline V gene encodes CDR1 LNHDA and CDR2 SQIVND (reference sequence). Germline trimming cut 6 bases from V and 4 bases from J; bases unmatched to any gene: 7. The CDR3 DNA reads TGTGCCAGTAGCGGGGGACTAGCGCGCGCAGATACGCAGTATTTT. It codes for CASSGGLARADTQYF.

This clonotype rates as medium-sized. The chain couples TRBV6-5 to TRBJ1-3, with D tentatively TRBD1 (5 bases). The CDR3 has 15 residues. V dropped 0 bases and J dropped 2 bases, with 8 bases sitting between them. Germline loops: CDR1 MNHEY, CDR2 SVGAGI. Here the CDR3 reads CASSYSGGTGNTIYF. In DNA, the CDR3 is TGTGCCAGCAGTTACTCTGGGGGGACTGGAAACACCATATATTTT.

The CDR3 coding sequence is TGTGCCACCAGTGATCTGGCGGCTGGCACAGATACGCAGTATTTT. As protein: CATSDLAAGTDTQYF. This sequence joins TRBV24-1 and TRBJ2-3; D is uncertain. Per the germline V gene, CDR1 is KGHDR and CDR2 is SFDVKD. Between the trimmed V and J ends, which lost 3 bases and 1 base, there was a span of 10 bases. The CDR3 covers 15 residues.

This clonotype was recorded once. This chain joins TRBV5-6 and TRBJ2-5; 7 nucleotides align to TRBD1. The CDR3 is made up of 16 amino acids. Per the germline V gene, CDR1 is SGHDT and CDR2 is YYEEEE. With 4 bases clipped from V and 4 bases from J, the junction kept 13 bases outside the gene matches. CDR3 DNA: TGTGCCAGCAGCCTCGTACGACAGGGTAAAAGAGAGACCCAGTACTTC. Amino acids: CASSLVRQGKRETQYF.

This clonotype appeared many times. V usage is TRBV7-3 and J usage is TRBJ1-1; D might be TRBD1 (5 bases). The CDR3 extends over 15 amino acids. In germline, CDR1 is SGHTA, CDR2 FQGTGA. Trimming removed 4 bases from V and 1 base from J, with 13 bases in between. CDR3 nucleotide sequence: TGTGCCAGCAGCTCCTCCGGGACGGCGAACACTGAAGCTTTCTTT. Translated: CASSSSGTANTEAFF.

This clonotype ranks as medium-sized. The CDR3 DNA sequence: TGTGCCAGCGCCCTGGGCCCCCACACCGGGGAGCTGTTTTTT. Residues: CASALGPHTGELFF. V gene TRBV11-2 combines with J gene TRBJ2-2; unclear D gene. The CDR3 extends over 14 amino acids. V gave up 8 bases and J gave up 3 bases, with 13 bases separating them. CDR1 SGHAT and CDR2 FQNNGV come from the germline V gene.

Judged by abundance, this clonotype is medium-sized. This chain connects TRBV30 to TRBJ1-1, with D maybe TRBD1 (5 bases). V lost 3 bases and J 8 bases, leaving 10 bases between the germline ends. The CDR3 is 11 residues long. Germline V gene data show CDR1 as GTSNPN and CDR2 as SVGIG (reference sequence). Written as DNA, the CDR3 is TGTGCCTGGAGCCGAGGACAAGAAGCTTTCTTT. The encoded protein is CAWSRGQEAFF.

This clonotype qualifies as medium-sized (0.01 to 0.1%). The chain couples TRBV12-3 or TRBV12-4 to TRBJ2-6; 7 bases are shared with TRBD2. The CDR3 loop spans 18 amino acids. Trimming removed 1 base from V and 0 bases from J; junction bases left unmatched: 6. The CDR3 coding sequence is TGTGCCAGCAGTTTAGGGTGGGGCGGGGGCTCTGGGGCCAACGTCCTGACTTTC. Translating it yields CASSLGWGGGSGANVLTF.

The V gene is TRBV6-2 or TRBV6-3, the J gene TRBJ1-3; D not resolved. The germline CDR1 and CDR2 sequences are MNHEY and SVGEGT. The ends were cut back, 5 bases at V and 0 bases at J, with 8 bases in the middle. This CDR3 is built from 14 residues. CDR3: CASSRSSSGNTIYF. CDR3 DNA sequence: TGTGCCAGCAGTAGGAGCTCCTCTGGAAACACCATATATTTT.

This rearrangement joins TRBV5-1 to TRBJ2-7; 10 nucleotides align to TRBD1. CDR1 and CDR2 (germline): SGHRS, YFSETQ. V lost 2 bases to trimming and J lost 6 bases; unmatched junction nucleotides: 11. The CDR3 totals 16 residues. As DNA, the CDR3 is TGCGCCAGCAGCTTTTCCGGGACAGGGGTGTCGGGCGAGCAGTACTTC. It codes for CASSFSGTGVSGEQYF.

The chain employs TRBV6-1 and TRBJ1-2; the D gene is possibly TRBD1 (5 bases). Germline loops: CDR1 MNHNS, CDR2 SASEGT. The CDR3 is 12 amino acids. The V end was cut by 2 bases, the J end by 8 bases, with 9 bases between. The CDR3 DNA reads TGTGCCAGCAGTGAAACGGCAGGGGGCTACACCTTC. Its translation is CASSETAGGYTF.

This clonotype was detected many times. The rearrangement links TRBV6-5 to TRBJ2-7; D unresolved. Germline CDR1 is MNHEY and CDR2 is SVGAGI. The CDR3 sequence is 14 residues long. The V end was cut by 2 bases, the J end by 4 bases, with 12 bases between. CDR3 DNA sequence: TGTGCCAGCAGTTACGGGCAGAATATATACGAGCAGTACTTC. Encoded protein: CASSYGQNIYEQYF.

This clonotype was observed at least ten times. The V call is TRBV10-2, the J call TRBJ1-4; D gene unclear. Between the trimmed V and J ends, which lost 4 bases and 8 bases, there was a span of 11 bases. Germline V gives CDR1 WSHSY, CDR2 SAAADI. This CDR3 is 13 amino acids long. CDR3 nucleotides: TGCGCCAGCAGTGTTGCCTCGGGGGAAAAACTGTTTTTT. This sequence encodes CASSVASGEKLFF.

This chain connects TRBV12-3 or TRBV12-4 to TRBJ1-2; D unclear. V lost 6 bases and J lost 7, with 18 bases in between. The CDR3 contains 14 residues. CDR3: CASSLGRNVGGYTF. For the CDR3, the DNA is TGTGCCAGCAGCCTAGGGAGAAATGTCGGTGGCTACACCTTC.

This clonotype ranks as medium-sized (0.01 to 0.1%). The chain is built from TRBV6-1 and TRBJ2-7; perhaps TRBD2 as D (5 bases). V was trimmed by 11 bases and J by 6 bases, leaving 17 bases between them. Germline V gene lookup returns CDR1 MNHNS and CDR2 SASEGT. The CDR3 has 12 residues. The CDR3 loop reads CAAMGAGGEQYF. DNA of the CDR3: TGTGCCGCCATGGGCGCCGGAGGCGAGCAGTACTTC.